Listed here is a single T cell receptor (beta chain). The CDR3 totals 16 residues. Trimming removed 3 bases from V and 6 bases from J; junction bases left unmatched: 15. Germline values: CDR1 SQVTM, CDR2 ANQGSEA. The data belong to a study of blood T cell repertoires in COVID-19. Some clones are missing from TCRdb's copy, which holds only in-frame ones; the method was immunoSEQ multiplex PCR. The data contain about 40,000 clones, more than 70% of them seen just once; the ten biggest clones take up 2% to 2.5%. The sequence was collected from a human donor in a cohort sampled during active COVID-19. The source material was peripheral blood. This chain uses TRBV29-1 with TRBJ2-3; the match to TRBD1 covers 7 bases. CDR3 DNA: TGCAGCGTTGAGGGTGGGTCGGACAGGCCTGTTGATACGCAGTATTTT. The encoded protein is CSVEGGSDRPVDTQYF.